Listed here are 25 T cell receptor beta chains from one sample, sequenced in a study of OX40 agonist ivuxolimab in advanced cancers. Sequencing was performed with immunoSEQ multiplex PCR; in TCRdb, only in-frame clones are kept and a portion is missing. The profile shows about 82,000 clones, approximately 90% of them singletons. This material consisted of CD4+ or CD8+ T cells sorted from blood, taken in a trial of the OX40 agonist ivuxolimab. Receptor source: an adult with an advanced solid tumor such as melanoma, head and neck, liver or kidney cancer.

The J gene is TRBJ2-1, the V gene TRBV29-1; D assignment may be TRBD1 or TRBD2 (5 bases each). The CDR3 has 13 residues. The V gene lost 4 bases and the J gene lost 9 bases, with 16 bases spanning the gap. Germline V gene data show CDR1 as SQVTM and CDR2 as ANQGSEA. The CDR3 region is CSVAPAAGTEQFF. CDR3 in DNA: TGCAGCGTTGCCCCGGCGGCCGGGACTGAGCAGTTCTTC.

J is TRBJ2-5 and V is TRBV11-3; TRBD1 aligns across 10 bases. V was clipped by 5 bases and J by 5 bases; unmatched bases: 8. CDR3 size: 15 residues. CDR1 SGHNT and CDR2 YENEEA come from the germline V gene. The CDR3 loop reads CASSPGTGAWETQYF. CDR3 sequence (DNA): TGTGCCAGCAGCCCCGGGACAGGGGCATGGGAGACCCAGTACTTC.

The chain employs TRBV7-2 and TRBJ2-1; D unresolved. There are 13 residues in the CDR3. In germline, CDR1 is SGHTA, CDR2 FQGNSA. The V end was cut by 0 bases, the J end by 5 bases, with 5 bases between. The CDR3 here is CASSLAANNEQFF. In DNA form, the CDR3 reads TGTGCCAGCAGCTTAGCAGCAAACAATGAGCAGTTCTTC.

This chain uses TRBV5-1 with TRBJ2-7; no firm D call. V gave up 6 bases and J gave up 4 bases, with 14 bases separating them. The CDR3 length is 13 residues. Germline V lookup: CDR1 SGHRS, CDR2 YFSETQ. CDR3 residues: CASTRQDTYEQYF. The CDR3 DNA follows: TGCGCCAGCACGAGGCAGGATACTTACGAGCAGTACTTC.

The rearrangement links TRBV28 to TRBJ2-3; D might be TRBD2 (5 bases). The V gene lost 6 bases and the J gene lost 5 bases, with 9 bases spanning the gap. The CDR3 has 12 amino acids. Germline V gene data show CDR1 as MDHEN and CDR2 as SYDVKM. In DNA, the CDR3 is TGTGCCAGCAGCCGCCGGGGAGATACGCAGTATTTT. Encoded protein: CASSRRGDTQYF.

The chain employs TRBV6-1 and TRBJ2-7; tentatively, D is TRBD1 (6 bases). The germline V gene has CDR1 MNHNS and CDR2 SASEGT. This CDR3 spans 15 amino acids. V dropped 1 base and J dropped 3 bases, with 13 bases sitting between them. The CDR3: CASSEVAGVLYEQYF. The CDR3 coding sequence is TGTGCCAGCAGTGAAGTGGCAGGGGTCCTCTACGAGCAGTACTTC.

This chain uses TRBV19 with TRBJ2-5; 9 bases agree with TRBD1. The CDR3 is 15 residues long. With V trimmed by 5 bases and J by 10 bases, 14 bases remained unmatched. Germline CDR1 reads LNHDA; CDR2 reads SQIVND (reference sequence). CDR3 in amino acids: CASSPRTGAEVDQYF. DNA of the CDR3: TGTGCCAGTAGTCCAAGGACAGGGGCTGAAGTAGACCAGTACTTC.

The V and J genes are TRBV7-9 and TRBJ2-3; 9 bases align to TRBD2. The V segment lost 4 bases and the J segment 1 base; nucleotides outside the gene matches: 3. The CDR3 consists of 15 residues. From germline, CDR1 is SEHNR and CDR2 FQNEAQ (reference sequence). The CDR3 region is CASSSRLAGTDTQYF. Written as DNA, the CDR3 is TGTGCCAGCAGCTCCCGACTAGCGGGCACAGATACGCAGTATTTT. Full variable domain (outside the CDR3, taken from reference TRBV7-9 and TRBJ2-3): DTGVSQNPRHKITKRGQNVTFRCDPISEHNRLYWYRQTLGQGPEFLTYFQNEAQLEKSRLLSDRFSAERPKGSFSTLEIQRTEQGDSAMYLCASSSRLAGTDTQYFGPGTRLTVL.

The CDR3 loop reads CASNPWAGNTIYF. CDR3 nucleotides: TGTGCCAGTAATCCGTGGGCTGGAAACACCATATATTTT. The chain employs TRBV2 and TRBJ1-3; no clear D. The CDR3 runs 13 residues. V lost 9 bases and J lost 2, with 11 bases in between. CDR1 is SNHLY and CDR2 is FYNNEI in the germline V gene.

This clone appeared once. The chain links TRBV5-1 to TRBJ2-1; D is ambiguous. Germline V gene lookup returns CDR1 SGHRS and CDR2 YFSETQ. CDR3 length: 16 amino acids. The V and J ends lost 0 bases and 0 bases respectively, with 10 bases between them. The CDR3 nucleotides are TGCGCCAGCAGCTTGGTGGGCGAGAGCTCCTACAATGAGCAGTTCTTC. As protein: CASSLVGESSYNEQFF.

The chain uses TRBV6-1 and TRBJ2-2; 8 bases line up with TRBD2. Germline loops: CDR1 MNHNS, CDR2 SASEGT. This CDR3 has 15 amino acids. Trimming removed 6 bases from V and 0 bases from J; junction bases left unmatched: 3. In nucleotides, the CDR3 is TGTGCCAGCAGACCACTAGCGGCGAACACCGGGGAGCTGTTTTTT. Translated: CASRPLAANTGELFF.

This chain links TRBV9 with TRBJ1-1; D remains unclear. The CDR3 runs to 14 residues. CDR1 SGDLS and CDR2 YYNGEE come from the germline V gene. The V end lost 0 bases, the J end lost 5 bases, and 11 bases lay between the germline ends. CDR3 protein: CASSVGGSMTEAFF. The DNA for the CDR3 is TGTGCCAGCAGCGTAGGAGGGTCGATGACTGAAGCTTTCTTT.

V gene TRBV7-8 combines with J gene TRBJ1-4; 7 bases agree with TRBD1. The CDR3 contains 14 residues. The V and J ends lost 4 bases and 8 bases, in that order; junction bases with no gene match: 7. Germline V gene data show CDR1 as SGHVS and CDR2 as FQNEAQ. The CDR3 here is CASSYGTADEKLFF. As DNA, the CDR3 is TGTGCCAGCAGCTACGGGACAGCTGACGAAAAACTGTTTTTT.

This clone appeared once. This chain uses TRBV5-4 with TRBJ1-1; 7 nucleotides match TRBD1. The germline CDR1 and CDR2 sequences are SGHNT and YYREEE (reference sequence). This CDR3 has 15 amino acids. The V segment lost 6 bases and the J segment 7 bases; nucleotides outside the gene matches: 15. DNA for the CDR3: TGTGCCAGCAACTCAGGGGGAAGGGCTGATTATGAAGCTTTCTTT. The encoded protein is CASNSGGRADYEAFF.

The chain is built from TRBV5-1 and TRBJ2-7; 7 bases are a match to TRBD1. The germline V gene encodes CDR1 SGHRS and CDR2 YFSETQ. The CDR3 length is 13 residues. After removal of 4 bases from V and 3 bases from J, the junction contained 4 bases not matched to a gene. In DNA, the CDR3 is TGCGCCAGCAGCCCGGGACAGCTCTACGAGCAGTACTTC. Protein sequence: CASSPGQLYEQYF.

The chain recombines TRBV27 with TRBJ2-1, with TRBD2 identical over 9 bases. The CDR3 is 19 residues long. V was clipped by 5 bases and J by 7 bases; unmatched bases: 21. Germline assignment: CDR1 MNHEY and CDR2 SMNVEV (reference sequence). The CDR3 DNA sequence: TGTGCCAGCAGTAAACAACCCGGGACATATAGCGGGAGCGTGAATGAGCAGTTCTTC. Amino acid sequence: CASSKQPGTYSGSVNEQFF.

This clone came up once. The genes are TRBV2 and TRBJ2-1; weak D call: TRBD2 (6 bases). Between the trimmed V and J ends, which lost 1 base and 5 bases, there was a span of 15 bases. Germline V gene data show CDR1 as SNHLY and CDR2 as FYNNEI. CDR3 length: 16 residues. CDR3 nucleotide sequence: TGTGCCAGCAGTGAAGGCCGGAGGGCCGGAAACAATGAGCAGTTCTTC. This encodes CASSEGRRAGNNEQFF.

J is TRBJ2-1 and V is TRBV11-2; TRBD2 agrees at 7 bases. There are 16 residues in the CDR3. The V segment lost 1 base and the J segment 0 bases; nucleotides outside the gene matches: 3. Germline V gene lookup returns CDR1 SGHAT and CDR2 FQNNGV. CDR3 protein: CASSLAGGSSYNEQFF. In DNA, the CDR3 is TGTGCCAGCAGCTTAGCTGGCGGGAGCTCCTACAATGAGCAGTTCTTC.

This chain joins TRBV5-4 and TRBJ2-1, with 7 bases identical to TRBD1. V dropped 1 base and J dropped 6; count of bases not matched to a gene: 10. The CDR3 extends over 16 amino acids. Germline V gene data show CDR1 as SGHNT and CDR2 as YYREEE (reference sequence). In DNA, the CDR3 is TGTGCCAGCAGCTTGCCCCCCGACAGGGTCGGCAATGAGCAGTTCTTC. It encodes CASSLPPDRVGNEQFF.

The chain joins TRBV6-5 to TRBJ1-2, with D possibly TRBD1 on 5 matching bases. Per germline, CDR1 MNHEY and CDR2 SVGAGI. V was clipped by 6 bases and J by 4 bases, with 18 bases between them. CDR3 size: 15 residues. CDR3 in DNA: TGTGCCAGCAGATACGGGGCAGCCGCGGCCTATGGCTACACCTTC. Amino acids: CASRYGAAAAYGYTF.

The chain combines TRBV23-1 with TRBJ1-4; TRBD1 might be the D (5 bases). TRBV23-1 is annotated as an ORF whose role is uncertain. CDR3 length: 17 amino acids. Trimming removed 4 bases at V and 7 bases at J, with 22 bases between. The CDR3 here is CASSRKLGGELGEKLFF. CDR3 coding DNA: TGCGCCAGCAGTCGTAAATTGGGGGGGGAGCTAGGTGAAAAACTGTTTTTT.

The chain is built from TRBV21-1 and TRBJ1-1. TRBV21-1 is termed a pseudogene. There are 18 residues in the CDR3. The CDR3 here is CASSKDRGAEVRWTEAFF. The CDR3 region has the DNA TGTGCCAGCAGCAAAGATCGCGGGGCGGAAGTGAGGTGGACTGAAGCTTTCTTT.

The rearrangement joins TRBV7-8 to TRBJ2-7, with a possible D match to TRBD2 (6 bases). V was shortened by 4 bases and J by 3 bases, with 7 bases between the two germline ends. Germline values: CDR1 SGHVS, CDR2 FQNEAQ. There are 12 residues in the CDR3. CDR3 sequence (DNA): TGTGCCAGCAGCTACGGGAGCTACGAGCAGTACTTC. Protein product: CASSYGSYEQYF. Using reference TRBV7-8 and TRBJ2-7 for the parts outside the CDR3, the full variable domain is GAGVSQSPRYKVAKRGQDVALRCDPISGHVSLFWYQQALGQGPEFLTYFQNEAQLDKSGLPSDRFFAERPEGSVSTLKIQRTQQEDSAVYLCASSYGSYEQYFGPGTRLTVT.

This sequence joins TRBV29-1 and TRBJ1-1; D is uncertain. The CDR3 runs 13 residues. The germline gives CDR1 SQVTM, CDR2 ANQGSEA. The V gene lost 3 bases and the J gene lost 4 bases, with 12 bases spanning the gap. The CDR3 bases are TGCAGCGTTGAGGGCCTTCGGGTCACTGAAGCTTTCTTT. Translating it yields CSVEGLRVTEAFF.

V and J are TRBV9 and TRBJ1-3; TRBD1 is a possible D gene (5 bases). Looked up from germline, CDR1 is SGDLS and CDR2 is YYNGEE. CDR3 size: 16 residues. With 0 bases removed from V and 2 bases from J, the gap between germline ends came to 12 bases. The CDR3 reads CASSVAPGTTGNTIYF. The CDR3 bases are TGTGCCAGCAGCGTAGCCCCCGGGACGACTGGAAACACCATATATTTT.